This is a list of T cell receptor beta chains from one sample in a study of shared clonotypes between healthy human individuals. The table came from immunoSEQ multiplex PCR; TCRdb's copy has only in-frame clones and leaves some out. This sample has roughly 2,500,000 clones, with 93% found just once. The sample consisted of naive CD4+ T cells from PBMCs. These receptors were obtained from a man aged 18 to 30 in good health. Some clones in this sample may be carry-over from other donors' samples. The CDR3 runs from the conserved cysteine through the conserved F or W. D genes are given only for firm matches. Where a row states a size, it is once, few, many or the class of an expanded clone; other rows omit it.

>TRBV11-3|.|once|TRBJ2-5
CASSDSGLGGETQYF
TGTGCCAGCAGCGATTCAGGCCTTGGGGGCGAGACCCAGTACTTC
>TRBV2|.|.|TRBJ1-2
CASRAGITSNYGYTF
TGTGCCAGCAGGGCAGGAATTACCTCTAACTATGGCTACACCTTC
>TRBV5-4|.|.|TRBJ2-2
CASRPDSKTNTGELFF
TGTGCCAGCAGACCGGACTCAAAAACTAACACCGGGGAGCTGTTTTTT
>TRBV7-3|.|.|TRBJ2-1
CASSLAVGKRDEQFF
TGTGCCAGCAGCTTAGCGGTTGGGAAGCGGGATGAGCAGTTCTTC
>TRBV10-3|.|few|TRBJ1-1
CAISELEGVAFF
TGTGCCATCAGTGAGTTGGAAGGGGTGGCTTTCTTT
>TRBV6-5|TRBD1|.|TRBJ2-7
CASSPDRDRAYEQYF
TGTGCCAGCAGCCCCGATCGGGACAGAGCTTACGAGCAGTACTTC
>TRBV5-5|.|.|TRBJ2-3
CASSLGIAGTDTQYF
TGTGCCAGCAGCTTGGGTATAGCGGGCACAGATACGCAGTATTTT
>TRBV6-6|.|.|TRBJ2-1
CASSYMGTISYNEQFF
TGTGCCAGCAGTTACATGGGTACCATTTCCTACAATGAGCAGTTCTTC
>TRBV5-4|.|.|TRBJ2-1
CASSSYREPYNEQFF
TGTGCCAGCAGCTCCTACAGGGAACCCTACAATGAGCAGTTCTTC
>TRBV4-2|TRBD1|.|TRBJ2-7
CASSQDKGQESYEQYF
TGTGCCAGCAGCCAAGATAAAGGACAGGAGTCCTACGAGCAGTACTTC
>TRBV7-2|.|.|TRBJ1-2
CASSPWDNYYGYTF
TGTGCCAGCAGCCCCTGGGACAACTACTATGGCTACACCTTC
>TRBV28|.|.|TRBJ1-3
CASTPGSLNSGNTIYF
TGTGCCAGCACCCCAGGGTCCCTAAATTCTGGAAACACCATATATTTT
>TRBV6-6|.|once|TRBJ2-2
CAIMATNTGELFF
TGTGCCATAATGGCCACGAACACCGGGGAGCTGTTTTTT
>TRBV10-3|.|once|TRBJ2-1
CAISGIPINNEQFF
TGTGCCATCAGTGGGATCCCCATAAACAATGAGCAGTTCTTC
>TRBV11-2|.|once|TRBJ2-3
CASSLVMGTQYF
TGTGCCAGCAGCTTAGTGATGGGTACGCAGTATTTT
>TRBV18|TRBD2|.|TRBJ2-5
CASSPGTIQETQYF
TGTGCCAGCTCGCCCGGGACTATCCAAGAGACCCAGTACTTC
>TRBV5-1|TRBD2|.|TRBJ2-1
CASSLGGLAGLYNEQFF
TGCGCCAGCAGCTTGGGTGGACTAGCGGGGCTATACAATGAGCAGTTCTTC
>TRBV7-8|.|.|TRBJ1-5
CASSLASGNQPQHF
TGTGCCAGCAGCTTAGCTTCGGGGAATCAGCCCCAGCATTTT
>TRBV28|.|.|TRBJ2-1
CASSIGSRSRYNEQFF
TGTGCCAGCAGTATAGGTTCCAGGAGTCGGTACAATGAGCAGTTCTTC
>TRBV9|.|.|TRBJ2-5
CASSVGKGVLETQYF
TGTGCCAGCAGCGTAGGGAAAGGGGTATTAGAGACCCAGTACTTC
>TRBV28|TRBD1|.|TRBJ1-5
CASRLAGTAGNQPQHF
TGTGCCAGCAGGCTAGCCGGGACAGCTGGGAATCAGCCCCAGCATTTT
>TRBV7-9|TRBD1|.|TRBJ1-2
CASSDGQGVEGYTF
TGTGCCAGCAGCGACGGACAGGGTGTGGAGGGCTACACCTTC